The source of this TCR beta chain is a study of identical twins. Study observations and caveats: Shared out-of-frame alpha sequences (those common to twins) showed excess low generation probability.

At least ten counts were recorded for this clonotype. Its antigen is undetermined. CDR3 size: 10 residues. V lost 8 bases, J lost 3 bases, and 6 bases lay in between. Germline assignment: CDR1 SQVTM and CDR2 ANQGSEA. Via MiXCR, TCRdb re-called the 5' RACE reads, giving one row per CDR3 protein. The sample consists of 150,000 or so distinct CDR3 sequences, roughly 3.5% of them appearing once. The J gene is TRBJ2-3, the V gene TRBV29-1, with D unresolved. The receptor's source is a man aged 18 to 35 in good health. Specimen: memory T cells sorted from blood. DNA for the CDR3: TGCAGCCTGGGGACAGATACGCAGTATTTT. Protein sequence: CSLGTDTQYF.